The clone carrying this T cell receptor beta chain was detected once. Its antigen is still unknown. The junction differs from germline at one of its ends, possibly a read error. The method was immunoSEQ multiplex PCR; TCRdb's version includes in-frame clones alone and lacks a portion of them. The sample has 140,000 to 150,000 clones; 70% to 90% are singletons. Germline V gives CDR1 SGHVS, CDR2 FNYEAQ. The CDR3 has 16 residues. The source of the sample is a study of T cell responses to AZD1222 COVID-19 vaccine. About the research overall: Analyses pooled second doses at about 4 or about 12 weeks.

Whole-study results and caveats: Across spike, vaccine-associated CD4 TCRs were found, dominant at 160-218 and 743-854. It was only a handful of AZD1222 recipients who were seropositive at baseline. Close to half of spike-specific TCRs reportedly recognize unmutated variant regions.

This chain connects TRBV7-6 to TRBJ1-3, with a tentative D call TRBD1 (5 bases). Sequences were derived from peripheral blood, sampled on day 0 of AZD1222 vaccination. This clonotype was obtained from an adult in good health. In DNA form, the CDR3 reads TGTGCCAGCAGCCTAGCTGGGGGTTTCACTGGAAACACCATATATTTT. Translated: CASSLAGGFTGNTIYF.